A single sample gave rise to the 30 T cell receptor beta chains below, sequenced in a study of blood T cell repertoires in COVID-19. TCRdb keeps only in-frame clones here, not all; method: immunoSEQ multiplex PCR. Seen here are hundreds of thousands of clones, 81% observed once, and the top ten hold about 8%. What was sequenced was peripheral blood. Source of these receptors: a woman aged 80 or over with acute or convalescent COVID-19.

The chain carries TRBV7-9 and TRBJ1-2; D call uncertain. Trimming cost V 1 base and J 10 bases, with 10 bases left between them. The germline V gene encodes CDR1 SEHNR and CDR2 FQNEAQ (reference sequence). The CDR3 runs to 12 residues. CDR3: CASSLVEASYTF. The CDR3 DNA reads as TGTGCCAGCAGCTTAGTGGAGGCCTCCTACACCTTC.

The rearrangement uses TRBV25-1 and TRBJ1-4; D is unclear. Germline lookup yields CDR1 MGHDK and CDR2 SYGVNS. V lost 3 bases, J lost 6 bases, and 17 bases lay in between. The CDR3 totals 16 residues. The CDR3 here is CASSDLAKGSDEKLFF. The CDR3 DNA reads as TGTGCCAGCAGTGATCTGGCAAAAGGGAGTGATGAAAAACTGTTTTTT. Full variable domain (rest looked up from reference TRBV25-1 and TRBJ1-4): EADIYQTPRYLVIGTGKKITLECSQTMGHDKMYWYQQDPGMELHLIHYSYGVNSTEKGDLSSESTVSRIRTEHFPLTLESARPSHTSQYLCASSDLAKGSDEKLFFGSGTQLSVL.

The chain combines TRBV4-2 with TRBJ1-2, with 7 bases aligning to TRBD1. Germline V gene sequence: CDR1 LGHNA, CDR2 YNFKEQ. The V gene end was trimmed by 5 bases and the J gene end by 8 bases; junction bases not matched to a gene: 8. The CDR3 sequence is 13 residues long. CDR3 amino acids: CASSSQGLAGYTF. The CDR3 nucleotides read TGTGCCAGCAGCTCACAGGGGCTGGCGGGCTACACCTTC.

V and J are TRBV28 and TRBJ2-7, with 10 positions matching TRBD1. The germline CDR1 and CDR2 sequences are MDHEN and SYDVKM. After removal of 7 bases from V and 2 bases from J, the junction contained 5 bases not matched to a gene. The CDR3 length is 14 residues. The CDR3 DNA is TGTGCCAGCAAGTCGGGACAGGGGACCTACGAGCAGTACTTC. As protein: CASKSGQGTYEQYF.

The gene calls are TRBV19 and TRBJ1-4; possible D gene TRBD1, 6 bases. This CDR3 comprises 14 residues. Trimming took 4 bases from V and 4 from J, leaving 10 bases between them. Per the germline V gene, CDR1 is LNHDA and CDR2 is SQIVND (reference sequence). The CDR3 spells CASSNGQLNEKLFF. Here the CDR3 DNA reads TGTGCCAGTAGTAATGGACAGCTTAATGAAAAACTGTTTTTT.

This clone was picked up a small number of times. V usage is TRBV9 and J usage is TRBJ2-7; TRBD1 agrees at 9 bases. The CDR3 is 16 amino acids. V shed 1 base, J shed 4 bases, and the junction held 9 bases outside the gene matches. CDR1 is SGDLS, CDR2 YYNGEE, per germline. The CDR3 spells CASSVWGQGVTYEQYF. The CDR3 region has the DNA TGTGCCAGCAGCGTATGGGGACAGGGAGTCACGTACGAGCAGTACTTC.

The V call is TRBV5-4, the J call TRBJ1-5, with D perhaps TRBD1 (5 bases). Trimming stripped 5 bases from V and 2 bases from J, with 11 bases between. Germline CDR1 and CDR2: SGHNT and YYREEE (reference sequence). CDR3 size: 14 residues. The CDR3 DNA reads TGTGCCAGCAGTCCGGGGGAAGGCAATCAGCCCCAGCATTTT. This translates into CASSPGEGNQPQHF. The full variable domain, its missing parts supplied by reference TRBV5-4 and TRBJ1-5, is ETGVTQSPTHLIKTRGQQVTLRCSSQSGHNTVSWYQQALGQGPQFIFQYYREEENGRGNFPPRFSGLQFPNYSSELNVNALELDDSALYLCASSPGEGNQPQHFGDGTRLSIL.

The CDR3 is CASSQVPGGPSYEQYF. The CDR3 nucleotides are TGTGCCAGCAGCCAAGTCCCGGGGGGGCCCTCCTACGAGCAGTACTTC. The chain links TRBV3-1 (or the pseudogene TRBV3-2) to TRBJ2-7, with 8 positions matching TRBD2. This CDR3 has 16 residues. CDR1 is LGHDT and CDR2 is YNNKEL in the germline V gene (reference sequence). V shed 1 base and J 0 bases; nucleotides not matched to a gene: 5.

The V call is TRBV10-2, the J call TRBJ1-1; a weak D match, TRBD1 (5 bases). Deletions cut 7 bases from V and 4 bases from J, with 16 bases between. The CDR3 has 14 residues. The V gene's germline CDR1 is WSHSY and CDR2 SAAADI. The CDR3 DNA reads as TGCGCCAGCAACCTGGGGGGAGGGGTCACTGAAGCTTTCTTT. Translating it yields CASNLGGGVTEAFF.

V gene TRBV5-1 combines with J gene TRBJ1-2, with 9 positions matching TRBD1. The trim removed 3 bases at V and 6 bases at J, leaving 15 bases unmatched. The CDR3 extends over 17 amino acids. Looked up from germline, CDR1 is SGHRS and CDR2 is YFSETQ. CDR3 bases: TGCGCCAGCAGCTCCGGGACAGGGCCCATACAAGGGAATGGCTACACCTTC. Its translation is CASSSGTGPIQGNGYTF.

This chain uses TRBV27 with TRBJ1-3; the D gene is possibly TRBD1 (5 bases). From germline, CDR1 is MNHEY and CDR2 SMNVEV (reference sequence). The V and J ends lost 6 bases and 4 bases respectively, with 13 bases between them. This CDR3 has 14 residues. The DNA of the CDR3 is TGTGCCAGCAGCCTTCAGGGAGGAGGAAACACCATATATTTT. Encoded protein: CASSLQGGGNTIYF.

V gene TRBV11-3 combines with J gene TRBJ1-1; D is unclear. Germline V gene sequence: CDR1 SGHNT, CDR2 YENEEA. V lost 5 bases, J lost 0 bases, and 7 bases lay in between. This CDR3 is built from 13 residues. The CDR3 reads CASSNSMNTEAFF. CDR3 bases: TGTGCCAGCAGCAACAGCATGAACACTGAAGCTTTCTTT.

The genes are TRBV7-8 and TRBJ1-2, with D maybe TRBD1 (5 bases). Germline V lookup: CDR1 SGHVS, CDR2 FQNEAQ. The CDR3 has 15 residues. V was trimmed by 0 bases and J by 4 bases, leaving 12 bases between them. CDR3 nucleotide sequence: TGTGCCAGCAGCTTAGCGGGGCGGAATGTCTATGGCTACACCTTC. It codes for CASSLAGRNVYGYTF.

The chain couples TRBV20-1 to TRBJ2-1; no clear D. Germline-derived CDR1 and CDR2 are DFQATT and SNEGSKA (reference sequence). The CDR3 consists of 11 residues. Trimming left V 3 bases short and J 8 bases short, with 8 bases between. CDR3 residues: CSARMGHEQFF. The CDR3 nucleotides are TGCAGTGCTAGGATGGGCCATGAGCAGTTCTTC.

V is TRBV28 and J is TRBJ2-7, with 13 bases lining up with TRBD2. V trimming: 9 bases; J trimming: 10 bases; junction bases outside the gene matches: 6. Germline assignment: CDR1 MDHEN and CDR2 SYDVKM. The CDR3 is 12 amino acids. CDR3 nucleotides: TGTGCCAGTGGGACTAGCGGGACGAGACAGTACTTC. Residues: CASGTSGTRQYF.

The CDR3 region is CASSLVGRGGQETQYF. The CDR3 nucleotides read TGCGCCAGCAGCTTGGTAGGCAGGGGAGGGCAAGAGACCCAGTACTTC. The chain uses TRBV5-1 and TRBJ2-5; possibly TRBD2 for D (7 bases). Germline CDR1 and CDR2: SGHRS and YFSETQ. The CDR3 runs to 16 residues. With 0 bases removed from V and 2 bases from J, the gap between germline ends came to 14 bases.

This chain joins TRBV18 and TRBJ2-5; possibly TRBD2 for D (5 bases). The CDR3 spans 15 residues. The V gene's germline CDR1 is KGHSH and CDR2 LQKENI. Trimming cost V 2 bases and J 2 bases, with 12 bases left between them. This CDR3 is CASSPSSVAQETQYF. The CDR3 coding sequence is TGTGCCAGCTCACCAAGCTCGGTAGCGCAAGAGACCCAGTACTTC.

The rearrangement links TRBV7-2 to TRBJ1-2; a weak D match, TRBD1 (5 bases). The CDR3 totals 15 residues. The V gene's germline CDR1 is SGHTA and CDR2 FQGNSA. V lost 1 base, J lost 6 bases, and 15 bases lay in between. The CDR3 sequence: CASSLVMRGGDGYTF. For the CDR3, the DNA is TGTGCCAGCAGCTTAGTTATGAGGGGAGGAGATGGCTACACCTTC.

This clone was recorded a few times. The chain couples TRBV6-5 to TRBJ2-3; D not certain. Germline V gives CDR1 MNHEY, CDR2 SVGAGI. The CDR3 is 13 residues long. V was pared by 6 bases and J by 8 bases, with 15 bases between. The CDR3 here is CASSPGPPSTQYF. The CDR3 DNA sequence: TGTGCCAGCAGCCCAGGCCCACCGAGTACGCAGTATTTT.

CDR3 DNA sequence: TGTGCCAGCAGCCCCCATTTCAGGAAGGGTTTGGGACTGGGGGGTTCTTACGAGCAGTACTTC. Encoded protein: CASSPHFRKGLGLGGSYEQYF. The rearrangement links TRBV3-1 (or the pseudogene TRBV3-2) to TRBJ2-7; TRBD2 might be the D (6 bases). From germline, CDR1 is LGHDT and CDR2 YNNKEL (reference sequence). V was trimmed by 4 bases and J by 4 bases, leaving 35 bases between them. The CDR3 is made up of 21 amino acids.

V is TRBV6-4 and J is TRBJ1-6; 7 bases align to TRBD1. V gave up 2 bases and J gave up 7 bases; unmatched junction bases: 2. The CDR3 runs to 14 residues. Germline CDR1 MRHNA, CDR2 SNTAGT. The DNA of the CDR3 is TGTGCCAGCAGTGACGGACAGGCGAATTCACCCCTCCACTTT. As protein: CASSDGQANSPLHF.

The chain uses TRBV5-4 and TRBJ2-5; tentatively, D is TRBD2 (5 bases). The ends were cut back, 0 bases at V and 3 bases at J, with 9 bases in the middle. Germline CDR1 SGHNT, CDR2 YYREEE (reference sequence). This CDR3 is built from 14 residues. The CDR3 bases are TGTGCCAGCAGCTTGGGGCAGGAGGAAGAGACCCAGTACTTC. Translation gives CASSLGQEEETQYF.

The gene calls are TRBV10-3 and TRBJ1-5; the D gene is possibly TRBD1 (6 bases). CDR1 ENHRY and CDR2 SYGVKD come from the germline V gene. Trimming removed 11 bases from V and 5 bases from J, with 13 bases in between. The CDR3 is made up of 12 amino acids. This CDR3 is CASNREYQPQHF. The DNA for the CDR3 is TGTGCCTCGAACAGGGAATATCAGCCCCAGCATTTT.

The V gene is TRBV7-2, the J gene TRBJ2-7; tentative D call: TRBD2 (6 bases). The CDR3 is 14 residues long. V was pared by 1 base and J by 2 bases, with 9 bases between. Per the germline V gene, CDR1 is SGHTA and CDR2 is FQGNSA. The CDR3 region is CASSLGWGAYEQYF. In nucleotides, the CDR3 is TGTGCCAGCAGCTTAGGATGGGGGGCCTACGAGCAGTACTTC.

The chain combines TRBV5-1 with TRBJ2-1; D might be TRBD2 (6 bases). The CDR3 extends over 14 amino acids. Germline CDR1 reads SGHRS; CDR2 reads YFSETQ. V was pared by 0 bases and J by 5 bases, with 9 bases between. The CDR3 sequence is CASSLGRDHNEQFF. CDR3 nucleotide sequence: TGCGCCAGCAGCTTGGGGCGGGATCACAATGAGCAGTTCTTC.

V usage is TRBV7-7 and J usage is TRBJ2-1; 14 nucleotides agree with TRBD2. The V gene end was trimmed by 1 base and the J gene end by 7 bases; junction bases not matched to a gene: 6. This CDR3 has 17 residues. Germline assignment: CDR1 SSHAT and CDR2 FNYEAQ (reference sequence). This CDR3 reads CASSLETSGRVANEQFF. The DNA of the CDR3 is TGTGCCAGCAGCTTAGAGACTAGCGGGAGGGTCGCGAATGAGCAGTTCTTC.

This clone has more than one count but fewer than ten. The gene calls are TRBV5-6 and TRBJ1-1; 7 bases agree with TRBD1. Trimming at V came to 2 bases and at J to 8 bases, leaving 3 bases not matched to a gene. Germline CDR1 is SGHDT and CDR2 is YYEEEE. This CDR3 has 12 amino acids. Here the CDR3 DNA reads TGTGCCAGCAGCTTTACGGACAGGGAAGCTTTCTTT. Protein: CASSFTDREAFF.

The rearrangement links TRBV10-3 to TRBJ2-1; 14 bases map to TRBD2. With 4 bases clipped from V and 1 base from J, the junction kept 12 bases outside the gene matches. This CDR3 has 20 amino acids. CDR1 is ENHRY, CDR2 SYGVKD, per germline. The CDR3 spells CAISGYTGTSGGPSYNEQFF. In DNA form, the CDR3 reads TGTGCCATCAGTGGCTATACCGGGACTAGCGGGGGACCATCCTACAATGAGCAGTTCTTC.

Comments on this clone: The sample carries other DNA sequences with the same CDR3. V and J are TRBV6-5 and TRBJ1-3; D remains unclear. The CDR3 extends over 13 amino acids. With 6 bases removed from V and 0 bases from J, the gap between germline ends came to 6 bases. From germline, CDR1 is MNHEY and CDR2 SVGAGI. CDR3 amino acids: CASRQFSGNTIYF. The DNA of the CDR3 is TGTGCCAGCAGACAATTCTCTGGAAACACCATATATTTT.

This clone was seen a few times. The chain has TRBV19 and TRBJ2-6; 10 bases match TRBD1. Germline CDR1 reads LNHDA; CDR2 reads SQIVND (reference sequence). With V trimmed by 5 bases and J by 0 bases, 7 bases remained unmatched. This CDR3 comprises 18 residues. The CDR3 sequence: CASSLKTGGVSGANVLTF. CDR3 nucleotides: TGTGCCAGTAGTCTCAAGACAGGGGGCGTCTCTGGGGCCAACGTCCTGACTTTC.